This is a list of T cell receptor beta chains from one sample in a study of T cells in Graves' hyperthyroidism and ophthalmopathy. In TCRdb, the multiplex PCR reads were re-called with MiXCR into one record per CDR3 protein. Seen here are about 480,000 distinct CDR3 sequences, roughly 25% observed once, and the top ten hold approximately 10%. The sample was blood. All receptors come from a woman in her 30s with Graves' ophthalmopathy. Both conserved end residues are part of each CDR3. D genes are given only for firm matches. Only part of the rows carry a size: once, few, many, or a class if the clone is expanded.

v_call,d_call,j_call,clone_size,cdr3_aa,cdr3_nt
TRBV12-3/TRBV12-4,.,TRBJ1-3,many,CASSWGESSGNTIYF,TGTGCCAGCAGTTGGGGGGAATCCTCTGGAAACACCATATATTTT
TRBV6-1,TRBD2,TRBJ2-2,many,CASSEFLAVNTGELFF,TGTGCCAGCAGTGAATTCCTAGCGGTGAACACCGGGGAGCTGTTTTTT
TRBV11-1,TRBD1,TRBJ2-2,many,CASSAGQGFGGELFF,TGTGCCAGCAGCGCCGGACAGGGGTTCGGCGGGGAGCTGTTTTTT
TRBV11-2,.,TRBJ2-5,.,CASSLDGRNQETQYF,TGTGCCAGCAGCTTAGATGGACGAAACCAAGAGACCCAGTACTTC
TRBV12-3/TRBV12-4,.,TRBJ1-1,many,CASSREQRNTEAFF,TGTGCCAGCAGTCGTGAACAGAGAAACACTGAAGCTTTCTTT
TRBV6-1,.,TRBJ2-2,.,CASSESSGSANTGELFF,TGTGCCAGCAGTGAAAGTAGTGGCAGCGCGAACACCGGGGAGCTGTTTTTT
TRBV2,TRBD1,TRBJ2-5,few,CASRGGQGIQETQYF,TGTGCCAGCAGGGGTGGACAGGGGATCCAAGAGACCCAGTACTTC
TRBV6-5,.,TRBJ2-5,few,CASSYTPKETQYF,TGTGCCAGCAGTTACACGCCTAAAGAGACCCAGTACTTC
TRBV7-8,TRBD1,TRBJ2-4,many,CASSRTGTGKNIQYF,TGTGCCAGCAGCCGGACAGGGACGGGGAAAAACATTCAGTACTTC
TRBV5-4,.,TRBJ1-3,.,CASRRSSGNTIYF,TGTGCCAGCAGGCGGTCCTCTGGAAACACCATATATTTT
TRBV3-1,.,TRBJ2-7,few,CASSQAEWSKESYEQYF,TGTGCCAGCAGCCAAGCCGAGTGGAGTAAGGAGTCCTACGAGCAGTACTTC
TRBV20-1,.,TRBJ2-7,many,CSARDPVGSGYEQYF,TGCAGTGCTAGAGACCCGGTGGGCAGCGGGTACGAGCAGTACTTC
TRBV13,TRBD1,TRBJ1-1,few,CASSPGQVPAFF,TGTGCCAGCAGTCCTGGACAGGTACCCGCTTTCTTT
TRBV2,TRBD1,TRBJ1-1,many,CATTLSRDRGPPEAFF,TGTGCCACCACCCTGAGTAGGGACAGGGGCCCTCCCGAAGCTTTCTTT
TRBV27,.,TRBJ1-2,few,CASSPSGPNNYGYTF,TGTGCCAGCAGTCCCTCCGGTCCCAATAACTATGGCTACACCTTC
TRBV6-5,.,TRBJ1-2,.,CASSYMGAYGYTF,TGTGCCAGCAGTTACATGGGTGCTTATGGCTACACCTTC
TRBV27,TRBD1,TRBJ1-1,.,CASNLTPPGRGLRAEAFF,TGTGCCAGCAACCTTACTCCACCGGGCAGGGGGCTAAGAGCTGAAGCTTTCTTT
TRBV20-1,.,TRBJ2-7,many,CSARVLGALYEQYF,TGCAGTGCTAGAGTTCTGGGGGCCCTCTACGAGCAGTACTTC
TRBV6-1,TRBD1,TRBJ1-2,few,CASSVIQDRGGYTF,TGTGCCAGCAGTGTAATCCAGGACAGGGGTGGCTACACCTTC
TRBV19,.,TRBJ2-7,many,CASSIGGGFGYEQYF,TGTGCCAGTAGTATAGGGGGAGGATTCGGCTACGAGCAGTACTTC
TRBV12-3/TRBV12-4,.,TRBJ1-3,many,CASSLVRSGNTIYF,TGTGCCAGCAGTTTAGTCAGATCTGGAAACACCATATATTTT
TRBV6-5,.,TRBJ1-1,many,CASSYFGEGGPNTEAFF,TGTGCCAGCAGTTACTTCGGGGAGGGGGGCCCGAACACTGAAGCTTTCTTT
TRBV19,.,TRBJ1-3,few,CARMGAGTSGNTIYF,TGTGCCAGGATGGGAGCCGGGACCTCTGGAAACACCATATATTTT
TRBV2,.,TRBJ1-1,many,CASTPTGGLNTEAFF,TGTGCCAGCACTCCCACGGGGGGACTTAACACTGAAGCTTTCTTT
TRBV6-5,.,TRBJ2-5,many,CASSLSRGETQYF,TGTGCCAGCAGTTTGTCCCGTGGGGAGACCCAGTACTTC
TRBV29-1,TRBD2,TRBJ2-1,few,CSASGGYNEQFF,TGCAGCGCTAGCGGGGGATACAATGAGCAGTTCTTC
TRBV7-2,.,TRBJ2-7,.,CASSLRRYEQCF,TGTGCCAGCAGCTTACGGCGGTACGAGCAGTGCTTC
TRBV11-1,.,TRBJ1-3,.,CASSSGPRGTIYF,TGTGCCAGCAGCTCGGGGCCGAGGGGCACCATATATTTT
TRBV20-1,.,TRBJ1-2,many,CSATQGMGYGYTF,TGCAGTGCAACACAGGGAATGGGCTATGGCTACACCTTC
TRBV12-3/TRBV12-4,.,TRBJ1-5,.,CASSRAATINQPQHF,TGTGCCAGCAGCAGAGCAGCTACAATCAATCAGCCCCAGCATTTT
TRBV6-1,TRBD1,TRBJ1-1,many,CASSETGASAFF,TGTGCCAGCAGTGAAACAGGGGCCTCTGCTTTCTTT
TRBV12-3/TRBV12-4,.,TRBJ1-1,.,CASTRRTEAFF,TGTGCCAGCACACGGAGAACTGAAGCTTTCTTT
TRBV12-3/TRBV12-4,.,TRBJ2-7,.,CASSLTGRYYEQYF,TGTGCCAGCAGCTTGACAGGGAGGTACTACGAGCAGTACTTC
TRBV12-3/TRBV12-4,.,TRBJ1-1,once,CASTQLGPNTGAFF,TGCGCCAGCACCCAATTGGGACCGAACACTGGAGCTTTCTTT
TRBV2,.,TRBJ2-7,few,CASSPPGRVYEQYF,TGTGCCAGCAGCCCCCCGGGCCGAGTCTACGAGCAGTACTTC
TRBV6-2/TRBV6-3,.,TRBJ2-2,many,CASSFSYWWPGELFF,TGTGCCAGCAGTTTCTCCTATTGGTGGCCCGGGGAGCTGTTTTTT
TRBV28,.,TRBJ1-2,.,CASSADYLWGFYGYTF,TGTGCCAGCAGCGCTGATTACCTGTGGGGATTCTATGGCTACACCTTC
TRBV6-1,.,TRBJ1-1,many,CASTLIKNTEAFF,TGTGCCAGCACCCTAATTAAGAACACTGAAGCTTTCTTT
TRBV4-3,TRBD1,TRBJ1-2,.,CASSQERRQGYGYTF,TGCGCCAGCAGCCAAGAAAGGAGACAGGGGTATGGCTACACCTTC
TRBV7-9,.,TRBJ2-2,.,CASRFVTNTGELFF,TGTGCCAGCAGATTCGTGACGAACACCGGGGAGCTGTTTTTT
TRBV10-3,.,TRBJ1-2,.,CAISQGQEPYYGYTF,TGTGCCATCAGTCAGGGGCAGGAACCCTACTATGGCTACACCTTC
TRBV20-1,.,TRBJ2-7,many,CSAMRGSTPYEQYF,TGCAGTGCCATGCGAGGCTCCACTCCCTACGAGCAGTACTTC
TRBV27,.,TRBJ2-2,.,CASSPKSWFDTGELLF,TGTGCCAGCAGCCCTAAATCATGGTTTGACACCGGGGAGCTGCTTTTT
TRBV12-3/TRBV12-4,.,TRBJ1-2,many,CASSLGTAPGYTF,TGTGCCAGCAGCCTAGGGACGGCGCCTGGCTACACCTTC
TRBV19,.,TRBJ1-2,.,CASHPGGRVVGGYTF,TGTGCCAGTCATCCCGGGGGCAGGGTGGTTGGTGGCTACACCTTC